This T cell receptor (beta chain) was profiled in a study of vaccination and CD4 T cells after COVID-19. Overall study context: Control cultures were supplied with a CEFX pool, an HIV-1 Nef pool, or no peptide at all.

Notes on this clonotype: What it recognizes is unknown.

The Oncomine TCR Beta short-read assay was applied to DNA of cultured CD4+ T cells. Using its own MiXCR run on the PCR reads, TCRdb lists one record per CDR3 protein. The sample records about 5,000 distinct CDR3 sequences, about 40% being singletons. Germline loops: CDR1 DFQATT, CDR2 SNEGSKA (reference sequence). The V end was cut by 4 bases, the J end by 2 bases, with 14 bases between. There are 14 residues in the CDR3. Treatment indicated: roughly 10-day PBMC culture with coronavirus spike peptide pools or control peptides (ViraFEST assay). Half the growth medium was swapped for new IL-2 medium on days 3 and 7. It was after 10 days of culture that CD4+ T cells were isolated by negative selection.

Sample: CD4+ T cells from blood, cultured in vitro, taken after SARS-CoV-2 vaccination. This chain connects TRBV20-1 to TRBJ1-2; unclear D gene. The sequence was collected from a human donor who had recovered from COVID-19. The CDR3 protein is CSANLVGLNYGYTF. The CDR3 region has the DNA TGCAGTGCTAATCTTGTAGGGCTCAACTATGGCTACACCTTC.